The 24 T cell receptor beta chains listed next were all sequenced from one sample in a study of post-analysis software for immune sequencing data. These TCRs' antigens remain unknown. Findings and limits, study-wide: Five or six TRBV segments, TRBV5-6, TRBV5-1 and TRBV20-1 among them, were found more frequent in patients than controls.

Built from TCR beta cDNA, the libraries had unique molecular identifiers in them. TCRdb ran MiXCR on the PCR reads and lists one entry per CDR3 protein. The table shows about 500,000 distinct CDR3 sequences, with approximately 46% occurring only once. The sample comprised blood. Receptors originate from a girl between 5 and 17 years old with multiple sclerosis.

The chain joins TRBV29-1 to TRBJ1-1; D call uncertain. CDR1 and CDR2 from the germline V gene are SQVTM and ANQGSEA. The CDR3 covers 13 residues. The V end was cut by 6 bases, the J end by 1 base, with 12 bases between. CDR3 DNA sequence: TGCAGCGTGAATCCCCATGGGAACACTGAAGCTTTCTTT. Its translation: CSVNPHGNTEAFF. Based on the CDR3 plus reference TRBV29-1 and TRBJ1-1, the full variable domain is SAVISQKPSRDICQRGTSLTIQCQVDSQVTMMFWYRQQPGQSLTLIATANQGSEATYESGFVIDKFPISRPNLTFSTLTVSNMSPEDSSIYLCSVNPHGNTEAFFGQGTRLTVV.

The rearrangement joins TRBV7-3 to TRBJ2-1; no firm D call. This CDR3 has 15 amino acids. Germline CDR1 and CDR2: SGHTA and FQGTGA. Trimming removed 3 bases at V and 0 bases at J, with 9 bases between. The CDR3: CASSFDRSSYNEQFF. CDR3 coding DNA: TGTGCCAGCAGCTTTGATAGGAGCTCCTACAATGAGCAGTTCTTC.

In this sample, this clonotype turned up a few times. This chain uses TRBV3-1 with TRBJ2-4; D is tentatively TRBD1 or TRBD2 (5 bases each). CDR1 LGHDT and CDR2 YNNKEL come from the germline V gene (reference sequence). The V gene lost 4 bases and the J gene lost 6 bases, with 16 bases spanning the gap. The CDR3 loop spans 15 amino acids. CDR3 nucleotides: TGTGCCAGCAGCCCCTGGGACCGTCGGGGAAACATTCAGTACTTC. As protein: CASSPWDRRGNIQYF.

The J gene is TRBJ2-1, the V gene TRBV7-9, with 10 bases fitting TRBD2. After removal of 3 bases from V and 13 bases from J, the junction contained 3 bases not matched to a gene. Germline assignment: CDR1 SEHNR and CDR2 FQNEAQ (reference sequence). This CDR3 spans 12 amino acids. The CDR3 coding sequence is TGTGCCAGCAGCTTCGGACTAGCGGAACAGTTCTTC. Translation: CASSFGLAEQFF.

Many counts were recorded for this clonotype. The chain carries TRBV7-3 and TRBJ2-1; D unclear. V lost 2 bases and J lost 5, with 7 bases in between. CDR1 SGHTA and CDR2 FQGTGA come from the germline V gene. The CDR3 loop spans 13 amino acids. The CDR3 coding sequence is TGTGCCAGCAGCTTATCGCAGGACAATGAGCAGTTCTTC. This codes for CASSLSQDNEQFF.

The rearrangement uses TRBV20-1 and TRBJ1-1; maybe TRBD1 (6 bases). Trimming pared 1 base from V and 4 bases from J, leaving 16 bases between. This CDR3 has 15 residues. CDR1 is DFQATT, CDR2 SNEGSKA, per germline (reference sequence). The CDR3 here is CSARVQGSVSTEAFF. In nucleotides, the CDR3 is TGCAGTGCTAGAGTCCAGGGGTCGGTGAGCACTGAAGCTTTCTTT.

The chain is built from TRBV11-2 and TRBJ1-1; perhaps TRBD1 as D (5 bases). Per germline, CDR1 SGHAT and CDR2 FQNNGV. The CDR3 totals 14 residues. Trimming pared 4 bases from V and 0 bases from J, leaving 9 bases between. CDR3 sequence: CASSWTDMNTEAFF. The CDR3 DNA is TGTGCCAGCAGCTGGACGGACATGAACACTGAAGCTTTCTTT.

The chain links TRBV4-2 to TRBJ2-1; 8 positions match TRBD2. CDR3 size: 15 residues. V gave up 3 bases and J gave up 15 bases; unmatched junction bases: 16. Germline V CDR1 and CDR2: LGHNA, YNFKEQ. CDR3 protein: CASSQDALGLVSMFF. Written as DNA, the CDR3 is TGTGCCAGCAGCCAGGACGCTTTGGGACTAGTCAGTATGTTCTTC.

About this clonotype itself: Germline is not matched at one junction end, which may reflect a read error. The chain employs TRBV2 and TRBJ2-5, with 10 bases matching TRBD2. Germline CDR1 is SNHLY and CDR2 is FYNNEI. The CDR3 length is 16 residues. The DNA for the CDR3 is TGTGCCAGCAGACCCCCTAGCGGGAGTTTCCAAGAGACCCGGTACTTC. Its translation is CASRPPSGSFQETRYF.

Notes on this clonotype: One end of the junction fails to match germline, which may point to a read error. The V call is TRBV16, the J call TRBJ2-7; D might be TRBD2 (6 bases). The CDR3 is made up of 14 amino acids. CDR1 KGHSY and CDR2 FQNENV come from the germline V gene. CDR3 nucleotide sequence: TGCGCCAGCAGCCTCGGGACTTCTCCTTTAGAGCAGTACTTC. Its protein is CASSLGTSPLEQYF.

V is TRBV24-1 and J is TRBJ2-1, with 8 positions matching TRBD2. Germline V gene lookup returns CDR1 KGHDR and CDR2 SFDVKD. Trimming took 5 bases from V and 3 from J; bases not matched to a gene: 8. The CDR3 length is 16 residues. As DNA, the CDR3 is TGTGCCACCAGTGGCCTGAGCGGGAGTGTCTACAATGAGCAGTTCTTC. Amino acid sequence: CATSGLSGSVYNEQFF.

The chain links TRBV20-1 to TRBJ1-2; D remains unclear. Germline CDR1 reads DFQATT; CDR2 reads SNEGSKA (reference sequence). Between the trimmed V and J ends, which lost 8 bases and 8 bases, there was a span of 15 bases. CDR3 length: 11 amino acids. The CDR3 loop is CSTISRGGYTF. CDR3 nucleotides: TGCAGTACCATATCACGTGGAGGCTACACCTTC.

The rearrangement joins TRBV29-1 to TRBJ2-1; 12 bases match TRBD2. V shed 7 bases, J shed 4 bases, and the junction held 8 bases outside the gene matches. The CDR3 has 15 residues. The germline CDR1 and CDR2 sequences are SQVTM and ANQGSEA. The CDR3 DNA sequence: TGCAGCGCTAGGACTAGCGGGACCATTTACAATGAGCAGTTCTTC. Its protein is CSARTSGTIYNEQFF.

This clonotype was seen just once. CDR3 in amino acids: CATSRGGALTPIRQETQYF. The CDR3 DNA is TGTGCCACCAGCAGAGGAGGGGCCCTAACGCCAATAAGACAAGAGACCCAGTACTTC. The chain recombines TRBV15 with TRBJ2-5, with D perhaps TRBD1 or TRBD2 (5 bases each). The CDR3 consists of 19 residues. The V end was cut by 1 base, the J end by 2 bases, with 23 bases between. Germline values: CDR1 LNHNV, CDR2 YYDKDF (reference sequence).

This clonotype occurred a few times. The CDR3 bases are TGTGCCAGCAGCTTAGTGGGGGTAAACTCCTACAATGAGCAGTTCTTC. It codes for CASSLVGVNSYNEQFF. The chain is built from TRBV7-6 and TRBJ2-1, with D tentatively TRBD1 or TRBD2 (5 bases each). The CDR3 totals 16 residues. Trimming removed 1 base from V and 0 bases from J, with 10 bases in between. Per the germline V gene, CDR1 is SGHVS and CDR2 is FNYEAQ.

This chain links TRBV5-1 with TRBJ2-5; perhaps TRBD2 as D (6 bases). Germline-derived CDR1 and CDR2 are SGHRS and YFSETQ. The CDR3 length is 13 residues. V lost 5 bases and J 0 bases, leaving 8 bases between the germline ends. Here the CDR3 reads CASSGGNQETQYF. The CDR3 DNA follows: TGCGCCAGCAGTGGGGGGAACCAAGAGACCCAGTACTTC.

The rearrangement joins TRBV13 to TRBJ2-1, with 7 bases lining up with TRBD1. CDR3 size: 15 residues. In germline, CDR1 is PRHDT, CDR2 FYEKMQ (reference sequence). Losses at the gene ends were 3 bases for V and 8 bases for J; bases not matched to a gene: 10. CDR3 amino acids: CASSFRDSQGDEQFF. The CDR3 DNA sequence: TGTGCCAGCAGCTTCCGGGACAGCCAAGGGGATGAGCAGTTCTTC.

The chain uses TRBV27 and TRBJ2-3; D could derive from TRBD1 or TRBD2 (5 bases each). This CDR3 comprises 18 residues. V dropped 3 bases and J dropped 3 bases, with 22 bases sitting between them. The V gene's germline CDR1 is MNHEY and CDR2 SMNVEV (reference sequence). The CDR3 region has the DNA TGTGCCAGCAGTTTCGGGCCTTTTGGGGAGAAGGGGACAGATACGCAGTATTTT. This codes for CASSFGPFGEKGTDTQYF.

This chain joins TRBV20-1 and TRBJ1-5, with D perhaps matching TRBD1 (5 bases). Trimming took off 3 bases at V and 0 bases at J, with 18 bases between the two ends. This CDR3 is 17 amino acids long. Per germline, CDR1 DFQATT and CDR2 SNEGSKA (reference sequence). The CDR3 DNA follows: TGCAGTGCTAGTTCCAGGGTAAGGATTCCTAGCAATCAGCCCCAGCATTTT. Amino acids: CSASSRVRIPSNQPQHF.

This rearrangement joins TRBV2 to TRBJ2-3; TRBD2 aligns across 10 bases. CDR1 is SNHLY and CDR2 is FYNNEI in the germline V gene. Germline trimming cut 1 base from V and 4 bases from J; bases unmatched to any gene: 2. This CDR3 comprises 15 residues. The chain's CDR3 is CASSEGGLAADTQYF. The CDR3 region has the DNA TGTGCCAGCAGTGAAGGTGGACTAGCGGCAGATACGCAGTATTTT.

This clonotype was counted only a few times. The genes are TRBV27 and TRBJ1-2; D gene ambiguous. The CDR3 spans 13 residues. The germline CDR1 and CDR2 sequences are MNHEY and SMNVEV (reference sequence). V shed 4 bases and J shed 2 bases, with 8 bases lying between them. As DNA, the CDR3 is TGTGCCAGCAGTTACGGCAGAAACTATGGCTACACCTTC. Translation: CASSYGRNYGYTF.

In this sample, this clonotype turned up a few times. CDR3 nucleotide sequence: TGCAGCGTTGGTTTCAGCGGCAGGGAGGGAACTGAAGCTTTCTTT. Its protein is CSVGFSGREGTEAFF. This sequence joins TRBV29-1 and TRBJ1-1; weak D call: TRBD1 (5 bases). Germline V gives CDR1 SQVTM, CDR2 ANQGSEA. The CDR3 has 15 amino acids. Between the trimmed V and J ends, which lost 4 bases and 5 bases, there was a span of 20 bases. Together with reference TRBV29-1 and TRBJ1-1, the CDR3 gives the full variable domain: SAVISQKPSRDICQRGTSLTIQCQVDSQVTMMFWYRQQPGQSLTLIATANQGSEATYESGFVIDKFPISRPNLTFSTLTVSNMSPEDSSIYLCSVGFSGREGTEAFFGQGTRLTVV.

The rearrangement joins TRBV5-1 to TRBJ2-1; D may be TRBD1 (5 bases). The germline CDR1 and CDR2 sequences are SGHRS and YFSETQ. CDR3 length equals 21 residues. Deletions cut 0 bases from V and 3 bases from J, with 28 bases between. The CDR3 bases are TGCGCCAGCAGCTTGGGGGATATACAGGATCGATTCAGGAGCCTCTACAATGAGCAGTTCTTC. Translating gives CASSLGDIQDRFRSLYNEQFF.

The chain joins TRBV5-1 to TRBJ2-1, with unresolved D. This CDR3 has 16 amino acids. In germline, CDR1 is SGHRS, CDR2 YFSETQ. With 3 bases removed from V and 0 bases from J, the gap between germline ends came to 13 bases. CDR3 protein: CASSSFDLHSYNEQFF. As DNA, the CDR3 is TGCGCCAGCAGCTCCTTCGACTTGCACTCCTACAATGAGCAGTTCTTC.